A selection of T cell receptor beta chains follows, all from one sample in a study of T cell clonotyping in hematopoietic cell transplantation. Assay used: immunoSEQ multiplex PCR; TCRdb lists only in-frame clones, some missing. The sample holds 35,000 to 50,000 clones; 95% are singletons and the top ten take roughly 0.91%. The sequencing sample was made of peripheral blood mononuclear cells. These receptors came from a man younger than 45 in good health. Some clones in this sample may be carry-over from other donors' samples. Each CDR3 is given with its conserved first and last residue. A D gene is named only where the DNA matches it firmly. Rows may omit the clone size; those that give it use once, few, many or a size class.

clone size: NA; D gene: NA; J gene: TRBJ2-7; V gene: TRBV27; CDR3 DNA: TGTGCCAGCAGTTTGTTTCCCTCCTACGAGCAGTACTTC; CDR3 protein: CASSLFPSYEQYF
clone size: NA; D gene: NA; J gene: TRBJ2-2; V gene: TRBV7-6; CDR3 DNA: TGTGCCAGCAGCTTAGAATTTGGTTCCCCACGGGAGCTGTTTTTT; CDR3 protein: CASSLEFGSPRELFF
clone size: once; D gene: NA; J gene: TRBJ1-5; V gene: TRBV7-9; CDR3 DNA: TGTGCCAGCAGCCCGGGACGGGGGGAGAACCAGCCCCAGCATTTT; CDR3 protein: CASSPGRGENQPQHF
clone size: NA; D gene: TRBD1; J gene: TRBJ1-2; V gene: TRBV5-6; CDR3 DNA: TGTGCCAGCAGCTTGGGGGACAGAACCTATGGCTACACCTTC; CDR3 protein: CASSLGDRTYGYTF
clone size: NA; D gene: TRBD1; J gene: TRBJ1-2; V gene: TRBV4-1; CDR3 DNA: TGCGCCAGCAGCCAAGATACCCGGACAGGGGGCTATGGCTACACCTTC; CDR3 protein: CASSQDTRTGGYGYTF
clone size: NA; D gene: TRBD1; J gene: TRBJ1-1; V gene: TRBV7-2; CDR3 DNA: TGTGCCAGCAGCTTACAGGGGGCGCCGACCACTGAAGCTTTCTTT; CDR3 protein: CASSLQGAPTTEAFF
clone size: NA; D gene: NA; J gene: TRBJ2-7; V gene: TRBV29-1; CDR3 DNA: TGCAGCGTTGAGGTATCCGCCGGACCCTACGAGCAGTACTTC; CDR3 protein: CSVEVSAGPYEQYF
clone size: NA; D gene: NA; J gene: TRBJ1-4; V gene: TRBV19; CDR3 DNA: TGTGCCAGTAGTGATCACAGGGATGCAACTAATGAAAAACTGTTTTTT; CDR3 protein: CASSDHRDATNEKLFF
clone size: NA; D gene: TRBD1; J gene: TRBJ1-4; V gene: TRBV6-1; CDR3 DNA: TGTGCCAGCAGTGAAGCTCCCAGGGGGGAAAAACTGTTTTTT; CDR3 protein: CASSEAPRGEKLFF
clone size: once; D gene: TRBD2; J gene: TRBJ2-4; V gene: TRBV9; CDR3 DNA: TGTGCCAGCAGCACCGGACTAGCGGGAGCCAAAAACATTCAGTACTTC; CDR3 protein: CASSTGLAGAKNIQYF
clone size: NA; D gene: NA; J gene: TRBJ1-2; V gene: TRBV7-2; CDR3 DNA: TGTGCCAGCAGCTTAGAAAGGGGGTTTTATGGCTACACCTTC; CDR3 protein: CASSLERGFYGYTF
clone size: NA; D gene: NA; J gene: TRBJ2-1; V gene: TRBV5-1; CDR3 DNA: TGCGCCAGCAGCTTGCTGCAGTTCTTC; CDR3 protein: CASSLLQFF
clone size: NA; D gene: NA; J gene: TRBJ1-5; V gene: TRBV10-1; CDR3 DNA: TGCGCCCTACGGTCCCAGCATTTT; CDR3 protein: CALRSQHF
clone size: NA; D gene: TRBD2; J gene: TRBJ2-5; V gene: TRBV9; CDR3 DNA: TGTGCCAGCAGCACACCGGGTGGCGCGGGAGGGGGAGAGACCCAGTACTTC; CDR3 protein: CASSTPGGAGGGETQYF
clone size: NA; D gene: NA; J gene: TRBJ1-2; V gene: TRBV5-8; CDR3 DNA: TGTGCCAGCAGCAAGCGTAAACGCTACACCTTC; CDR3 protein: CASSKRKRYTF
clone size: once; D gene: TRBD1; J gene: TRBJ1-2; V gene: TRBV6-5; CDR3 DNA: TGTGCCAGCAGTTCGGAAGGACAGGGGTACTATGGCTACACCTTC; CDR3 protein: CASSSEGQGYYGYTF
clone size: once; D gene: NA; J gene: TRBJ1-3; V gene: TRBV7-6; CDR3 DNA: TGTGCCAGCAGCTTTGCCGGAAACACCATATATTTT; CDR3 protein: CASSFAGNTIYF
clone size: NA; D gene: TRBD2; J gene: TRBJ2-2; V gene: TRBV7-2; CDR3 DNA: TGTGCCAGCAGCCCGGGAGGGACTAGCGGACGGGGGGAGCTGTTTTTT; CDR3 protein: CASSPGGTSGRGELFF
clone size: NA; D gene: NA; J gene: TRBJ1-5; V gene: TRBV19; CDR3 DNA: TGTGCCAGTAGTATAGAGGGCCTGGGCAATCAGCCCCAGCATTTT; CDR3 protein: CASSIEGLGNQPQHF
clone size: NA; D gene: TRBD2; J gene: TRBJ2-7; V gene: TRBV10-2; CDR3 DNA: TGCGCCAGCCGGGGGGGTCGCGACGAGCAGTACTTC; CDR3 protein: CASRGGRDEQYF
clone size: NA; D gene: TRBD1; J gene: TRBJ2-1; V gene: TRBV6-5; CDR3 DNA: TGTGCCAGCAGTTACGTGGGACAGGGTTTCGATGAGCAGTTCTTC; CDR3 protein: CASSYVGQGFDEQFF
clone size: NA; D gene: NA; J gene: TRBJ2-1; V gene: TRBV6-5; CDR3 DNA: TGTGCCAGCAGTTATAGCCTCAGCTCCTACAATGAGCAGTTCTTC; CDR3 protein: CASSYSLSSYNEQFF
clone size: NA; D gene: NA; J gene: TRBJ2-1; V gene: TRBV14; CDR3 DNA: TGTGCCAGCAGCCAAGTTACCGCGTATGAGCAGTTCTTC; CDR3 protein: CASSQVTAYEQFF
clone size: NA; D gene: NA; J gene: TRBJ2-3; V gene: TRBV7-3; CDR3 DNA: TGTGCCAGCAGCTACGGGACTGGTGAAACGCAGTATTTT; CDR3 protein: CASSYGTGETQYF
clone size: NA; D gene: NA; J gene: TRBJ2-2; V gene: TRBV6-5; CDR3 DNA: TGTGCCAGCAGTTACGACTCCGCGAACACCGGGGAGCTGTTTTTT; CDR3 protein: CASSYDSANTGELFF
clone size: NA; D gene: NA; J gene: TRBJ1-5; V gene: TRBV5-6; CDR3 DNA: TGTGCCAGCAGCTTGGGTATTGAGGGTACGCCCCAGCATTTT; CDR3 protein: CASSLGIEGTPQHF
clone size: NA; D gene: TRBD1; J gene: TRBJ2-1; V gene: TRBV29-1; CDR3 DNA: TGCAGCGTTGATATACGGCAGGGGGCATATGAGCAGTTCTTC; CDR3 protein: CSVDIRQGAYEQFF
clone size: NA; D gene: TRBD1; J gene: TRBJ1-1; V gene: TRBV7-2; CDR3 DNA: TGTGCCAGCAGCTTAGGATGGACAGGGGGCAACACTGAAGCTTTCTTT; CDR3 protein: CASSLGWTGGNTEAFF
clone size: NA; D gene: TRBD2; J gene: TRBJ2-3; V gene: TRBV12-5; CDR3 DNA: TGTGCTAGTGCGACTTCCGGGGGGAGGAATACGCAGTATTTT; CDR3 protein: CASATSGGRNTQYF
clone size: NA; D gene: TRBD1; J gene: TRBJ2-6; V gene: TRBV19; CDR3 DNA: TGTGCCAGTAGTAAGCGGACAGGAAGTTTTGCTGGGGCCAACGTCCTGACTTTC; CDR3 protein: CASSKRTGSFAGANVLTF
clone size: NA; D gene: TRBD2; J gene: TRBJ2-3; V gene: TRBV10-3; CDR3 DNA: TGTGCCATCGCTATAGCGGGAGATACGCAGTATTTT; CDR3 protein: CAIAIAGDTQYF
clone size: NA; D gene: NA; J gene: TRBJ2-3; V gene: TRBV11-1; CDR3 DNA: TGTGCCAGCAGCTCACAAATCGGACTAACCACAGATACGCAGTATTTT; CDR3 protein: CASSSQIGLTTDTQYF
clone size: NA; D gene: NA; J gene: TRBJ1-1; V gene: TRBV10-3; CDR3 DNA: TGTGCCATCAGTGAGTCGAATACAGAAAAGAGTGAAGCTTTCTTT; CDR3 protein: CAISESNTEKSEAFF
clone size: NA; D gene: TRBD1; J gene: TRBJ1-1; V gene: TRBV19; CDR3 DNA: TGTGCCAGTAGTATCCGCCGGGACAGGGTAACTGAAGCTTTCTTT; CDR3 protein: CASSIRRDRVTEAFF
clone size: NA; D gene: NA; J gene: TRBJ1-5; V gene: TRBV6-5; CDR3 DNA: TGTGCCAGCAGTTACTCGGCCCTCGGGAACAATCAGCCCCAGCATTTT; CDR3 protein: CASSYSALGNNQPQHF
clone size: NA; D gene: TRBD2; J gene: TRBJ2-1; V gene: TRBV7-2; CDR3 DNA: TGTGCCAGCAGCTCTAATAGGGAGGGTCTGTTCTTC; CDR3 protein: CASSSNREGLFF
clone size: NA; D gene: NA; J gene: TRBJ1-1; V gene: TRBV6-6; CDR3 DNA: TGTGCCAGCTATGACACTGAAGCTTTCTTT; CDR3 protein: CASYDTEAFF
clone size: NA; D gene: NA; J gene: TRBJ1-3; V gene: TRBV6-6; CDR3 DNA: TGTGCCAGCAGTTACGAGATAGACTACTCGGGTTACACCATATATTTT; CDR3 protein: CASSYEIDYSGYTIYF
clone size: NA; D gene: TRBD1; J gene: TRBJ1-1; V gene: TRBV7-7; CDR3 DNA: TGTGCCAGCAGCTTACTCCCGACAGGGGCAGGCCCTGAAGCTTTCTTT; CDR3 protein: CASSLLPTGAGPEAFF
clone size: NA; D gene: NA; J gene: TRBJ1-5; V gene: TRBV19; CDR3 DNA: TGTGCCAGTAGTATGGTGTTTTCGTCGATTTATAGCAATCAGCCCCAGCATTTT; CDR3 protein: CASSMVFSSIYSNQPQHF
clone size: NA; D gene: NA; J gene: TRBJ2-2; V gene: TRBV2; CDR3 DNA: TGTGCCAGCAGTTACGATCAAACGCCGGACAGCACCGGGGAGCTGTTTTTT; CDR3 protein: CASSYDQTPDSTGELFF
clone size: NA; D gene: NA; J gene: TRBJ1-5; V gene: TRBV6-6; CDR3 DNA: TGTGCCAGCAGTTACCTAACAGGGAAACAGCCCCAGCATTTT; CDR3 protein: CASSYLTGKQPQHF
clone size: NA; D gene: NA; J gene: TRBJ1-5; V gene: TRBV6-5; CDR3 DNA: TGTGCCAGCAAGAGGGACAGCAATCAGCCCCAGCATTTT; CDR3 protein: CASKRDSNQPQHF